This T cell receptor beta chain was observed in a study of T cells in Graves' hyperthyroidism and ophthalmopathy. Authors of the study amplified TCR beta CDR3 regions from RNA transcripts. HTBI primers were employed in a first-round RT-PCR of the TCR CDR3. TCRdb ran MiXCR on the multiplex PCR reads and lists one entry per CDR3 protein. The sample has some 250,000 distinct CDR3 sequences, roughly 15% seen once. CDR3 length: 17 amino acids. V lost 0 bases and J lost 8, with 22 bases in between. Germline lookup yields CDR1 LGHNA and CDR2 YNFKEQ. Sequenced material: blood. The receptor was isolated from a woman aged 40 to 49 with Graves' hyperthyroidism that later progressed to Graves' ophthalmopathy. The chain combines TRBV4-2 with TRBJ1-1, with no clear D. The CDR3 DNA follows: TGTGCCAGCAGCCAAGATCTAGGGCCGCAGGTCGCGCGAGAAGCTTTCTTT. Translating it yields CASSQDLGPQVAREAFF.